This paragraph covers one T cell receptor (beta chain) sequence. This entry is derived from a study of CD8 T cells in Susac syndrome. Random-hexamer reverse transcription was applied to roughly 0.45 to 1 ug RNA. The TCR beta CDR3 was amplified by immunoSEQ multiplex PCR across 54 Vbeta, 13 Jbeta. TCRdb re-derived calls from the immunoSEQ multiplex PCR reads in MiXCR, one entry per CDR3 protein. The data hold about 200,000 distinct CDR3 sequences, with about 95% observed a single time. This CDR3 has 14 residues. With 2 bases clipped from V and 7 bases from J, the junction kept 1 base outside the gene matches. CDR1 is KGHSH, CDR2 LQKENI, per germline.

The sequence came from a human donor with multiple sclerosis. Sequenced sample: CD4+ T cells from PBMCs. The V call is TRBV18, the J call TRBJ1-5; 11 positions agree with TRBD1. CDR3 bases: TGTGCCAGCTCACCAGGACAGGGGGCACAGCCCCAGCATTTT. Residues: CASSPGQGAQPQHF.